This TCR beta chain was sequenced in a study of cytomegalovirus exposure and HLA in healthy donors. The PCR ran on 60 Vbeta and 13 Jbeta primers. Here immunoSEQ multiplex PCR was the method, and the copy in TCRdb shows in-frame clones only, minus some. This sample carries about 200,000 clones, around 74% of them seen once, and the ten largest clones take 1.5% to 1.7%. V lost 3 bases and J lost 1; bases outside the gene matches: 11. Germline values: CDR1 SGHTA, CDR2 FQGNSA. CDR3 length equals 17 residues. What was sequenced was PBMCs. The V gene is TRBV7-2, the J gene TRBJ1-2, with TRBD1 matching over 7 bases. This clonotype was obtained from a girl aged 10-17 years in good health and CMV-seropositive. The CDR3 sequence is CASSLTTGSGRNYGYTF. The CDR3 DNA reads TGTGCCAGCAGCTTGACGACAGGGTCGGGGCGTAACTATGGCTACACCTTC.